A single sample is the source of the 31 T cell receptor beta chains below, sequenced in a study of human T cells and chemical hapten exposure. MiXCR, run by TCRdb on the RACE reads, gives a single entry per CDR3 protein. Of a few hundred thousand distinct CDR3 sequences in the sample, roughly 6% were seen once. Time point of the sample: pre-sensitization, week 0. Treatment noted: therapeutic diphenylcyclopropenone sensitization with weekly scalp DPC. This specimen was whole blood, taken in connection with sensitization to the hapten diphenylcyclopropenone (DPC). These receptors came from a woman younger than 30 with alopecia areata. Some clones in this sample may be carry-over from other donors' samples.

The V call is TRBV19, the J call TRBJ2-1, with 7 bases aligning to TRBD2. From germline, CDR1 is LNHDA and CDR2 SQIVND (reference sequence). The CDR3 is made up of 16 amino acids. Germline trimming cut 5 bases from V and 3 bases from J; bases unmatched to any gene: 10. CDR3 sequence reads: CASSVGEGILYNEQFF. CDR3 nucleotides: TGTGCCAGTAGTGTGGGGGAGGGGATCCTCTACAATGAGCAGTTCTTC.

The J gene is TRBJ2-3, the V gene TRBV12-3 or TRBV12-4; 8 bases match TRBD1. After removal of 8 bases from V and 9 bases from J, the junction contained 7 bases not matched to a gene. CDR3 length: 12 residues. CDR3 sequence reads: CASSTGVRTQYF. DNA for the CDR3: TGTGCCAGCTCGACAGGGGTCAGGACGCAGTATTTT.

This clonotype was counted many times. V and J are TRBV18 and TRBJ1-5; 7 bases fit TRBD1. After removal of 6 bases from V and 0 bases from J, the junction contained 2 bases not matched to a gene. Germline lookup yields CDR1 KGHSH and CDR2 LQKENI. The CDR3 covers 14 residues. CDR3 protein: CASSGTDSNQPQHF. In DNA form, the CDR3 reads TGTGCCAGCTCCGGGACAGATAGCAATCAGCCCCAGCATTTT.

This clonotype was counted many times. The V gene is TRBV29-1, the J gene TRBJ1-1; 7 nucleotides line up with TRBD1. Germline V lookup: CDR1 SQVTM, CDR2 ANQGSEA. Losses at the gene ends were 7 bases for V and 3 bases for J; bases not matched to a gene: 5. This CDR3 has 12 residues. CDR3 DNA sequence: TGCAGCGCAAAACAGGGGCACACTGAAGCTTTCTTT. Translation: CSAKQGHTEAFF.

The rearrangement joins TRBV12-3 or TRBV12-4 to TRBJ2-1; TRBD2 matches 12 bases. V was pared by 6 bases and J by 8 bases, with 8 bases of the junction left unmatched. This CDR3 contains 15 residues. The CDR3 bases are TGTGCCAGCAGAGACCCTAGCGGGGGGGCCGATGAGCAGTTCTTC. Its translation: CASRDPSGGADEQFF.

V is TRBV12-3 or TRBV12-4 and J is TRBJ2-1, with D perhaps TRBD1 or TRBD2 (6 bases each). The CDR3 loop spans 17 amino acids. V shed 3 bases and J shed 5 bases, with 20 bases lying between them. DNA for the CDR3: TGTGCCAGCAGTTTTCGTGTACTGACAAGGGGGGACAATGAGCAGTTCTTC. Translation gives CASSFRVLTRGDNEQFF.

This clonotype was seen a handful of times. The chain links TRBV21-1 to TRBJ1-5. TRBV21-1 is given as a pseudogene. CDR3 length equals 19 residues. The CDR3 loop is CASSNPGYGERSSNQPQHF. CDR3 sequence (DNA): TGTGCCAGCAGCAACCCAGGCTATGGGGAGAGGAGTAGCAATCAGCCCCAGCATTTT.

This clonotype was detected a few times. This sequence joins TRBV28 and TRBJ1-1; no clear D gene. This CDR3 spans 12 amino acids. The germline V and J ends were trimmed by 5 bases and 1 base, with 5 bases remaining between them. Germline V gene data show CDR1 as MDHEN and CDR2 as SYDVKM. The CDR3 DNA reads TGTGCCAGCAGTCTCAAGAACACTGAAGCTTTCTTT. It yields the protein CASSLKNTEAFF.

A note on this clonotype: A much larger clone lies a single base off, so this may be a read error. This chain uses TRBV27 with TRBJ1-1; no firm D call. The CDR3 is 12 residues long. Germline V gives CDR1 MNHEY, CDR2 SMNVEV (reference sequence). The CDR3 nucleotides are TGTGCCAGCAGTTTATCCGACACTGGAGCTTTCTTT. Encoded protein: CASSLSDTGAFF.

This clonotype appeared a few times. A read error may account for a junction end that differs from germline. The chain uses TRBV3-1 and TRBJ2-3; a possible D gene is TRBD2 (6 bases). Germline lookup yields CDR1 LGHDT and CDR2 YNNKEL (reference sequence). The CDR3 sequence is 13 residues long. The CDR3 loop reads CASSQDSAGTSHF. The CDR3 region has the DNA TGTGCCAGCAGCCAAGATTCGGCCGGGACTTCACATTTT.

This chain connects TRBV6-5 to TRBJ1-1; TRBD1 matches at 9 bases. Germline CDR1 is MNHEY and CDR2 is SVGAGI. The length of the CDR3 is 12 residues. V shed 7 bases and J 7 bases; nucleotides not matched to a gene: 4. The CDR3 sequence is CASKGTGIEAFF. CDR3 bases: TGTGCCAGCAAAGGGACAGGGATTGAAGCTTTCTTT.

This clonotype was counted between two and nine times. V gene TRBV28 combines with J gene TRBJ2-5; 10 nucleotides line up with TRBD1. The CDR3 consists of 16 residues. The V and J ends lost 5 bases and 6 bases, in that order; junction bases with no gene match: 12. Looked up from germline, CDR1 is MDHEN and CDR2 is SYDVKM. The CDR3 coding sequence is TGTGCCAGCAGTGCAACCGGGACAGGGGTTTTAAAGACCCAGTACTTC. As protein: CASSATGTGVLKTQYF.

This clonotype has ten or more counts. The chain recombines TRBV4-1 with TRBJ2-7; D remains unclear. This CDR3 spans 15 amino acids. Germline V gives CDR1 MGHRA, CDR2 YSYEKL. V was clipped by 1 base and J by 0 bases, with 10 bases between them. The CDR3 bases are TGCGCCAGCAGCCAAGGGCACGTATCCTCCTACGAGCAGTACTTC. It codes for CASSQGHVSSYEQYF.

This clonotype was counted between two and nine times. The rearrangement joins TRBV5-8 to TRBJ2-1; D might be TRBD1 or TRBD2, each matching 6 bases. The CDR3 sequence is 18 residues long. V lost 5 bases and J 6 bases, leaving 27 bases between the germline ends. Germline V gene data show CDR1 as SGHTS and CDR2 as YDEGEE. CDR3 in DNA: TGTGCCAGCAGAGTACTTAGGGGGGCAGGGGTGGTGCGCAATGAGCAGTTCTTC. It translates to CASRVLRGAGVVRNEQFF.

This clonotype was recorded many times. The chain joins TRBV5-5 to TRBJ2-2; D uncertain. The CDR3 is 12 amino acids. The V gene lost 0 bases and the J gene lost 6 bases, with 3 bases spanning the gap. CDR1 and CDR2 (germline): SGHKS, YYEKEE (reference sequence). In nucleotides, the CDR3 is TGTGCCAGCAGCTTGGTCGCCGGGGAGCTGTTTTTT. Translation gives CASSLVAGELFF.

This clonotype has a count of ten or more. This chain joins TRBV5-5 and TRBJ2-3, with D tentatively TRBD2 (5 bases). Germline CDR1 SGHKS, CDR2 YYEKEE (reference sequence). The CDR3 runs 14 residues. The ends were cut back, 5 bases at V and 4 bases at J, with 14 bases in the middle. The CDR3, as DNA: TGTGCCAGCAGGGTCGGGGATTCCCCAGATACGCAGTATTTT. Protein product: CASRVGDSPDTQYF.

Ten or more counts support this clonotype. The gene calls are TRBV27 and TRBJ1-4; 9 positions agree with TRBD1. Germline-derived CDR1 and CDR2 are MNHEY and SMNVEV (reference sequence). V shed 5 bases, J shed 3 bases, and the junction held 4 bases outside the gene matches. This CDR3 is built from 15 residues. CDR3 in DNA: TGTGCCAGCAGTCCCGGACAGGGGCCTAATGAAAAACTGTTTTTT. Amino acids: CASSPGQGPNEKLFF.

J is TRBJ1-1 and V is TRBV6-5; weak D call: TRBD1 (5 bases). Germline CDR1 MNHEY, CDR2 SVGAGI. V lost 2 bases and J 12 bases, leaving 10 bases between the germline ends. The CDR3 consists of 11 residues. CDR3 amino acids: CASSYGTETFF. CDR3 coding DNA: TGTGCCAGCAGTTACGGGACGGAGACTTTCTTT.

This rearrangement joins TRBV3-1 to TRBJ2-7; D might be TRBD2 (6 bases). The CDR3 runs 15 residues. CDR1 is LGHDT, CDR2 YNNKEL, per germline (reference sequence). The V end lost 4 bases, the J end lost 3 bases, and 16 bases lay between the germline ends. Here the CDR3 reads CASSPAFAEGYEQYF. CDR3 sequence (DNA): TGTGCCAGCAGCCCGGCATTCGCGGAGGGCTACGAGCAGTACTTC.

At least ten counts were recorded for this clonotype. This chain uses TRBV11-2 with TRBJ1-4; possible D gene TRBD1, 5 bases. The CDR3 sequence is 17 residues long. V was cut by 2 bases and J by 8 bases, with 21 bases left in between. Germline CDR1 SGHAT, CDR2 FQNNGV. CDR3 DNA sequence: TGTGCCAGCAGCTTAATGCCCGGGGGGGGTCGAGAGGAAAAACTGTTTTTT. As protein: CASSLMPGGGREEKLFF. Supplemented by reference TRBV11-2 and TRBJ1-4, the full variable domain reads EAGVAQSPRYKIIEKRQSVAFWCNPISGHATLYWYQQILGQGPKLLIQFQNNGVVDDSQLPKDRFSAERLKGVDSTLKIQPAKLEDSAVYLCASSLMPGGGREEKLFFGSGTQLSVL.

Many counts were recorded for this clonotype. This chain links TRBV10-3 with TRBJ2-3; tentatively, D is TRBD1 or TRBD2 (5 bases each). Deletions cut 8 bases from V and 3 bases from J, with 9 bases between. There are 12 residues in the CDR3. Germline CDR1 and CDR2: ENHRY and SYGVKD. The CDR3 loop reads CAIEGETDTQYF. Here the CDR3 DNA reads TGTGCCATCGAAGGGGAGACAGATACGCAGTATTTT.

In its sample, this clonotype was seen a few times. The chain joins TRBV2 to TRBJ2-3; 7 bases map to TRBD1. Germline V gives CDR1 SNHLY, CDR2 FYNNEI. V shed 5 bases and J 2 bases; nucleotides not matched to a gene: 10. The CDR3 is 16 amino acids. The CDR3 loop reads CASSPERTGYTDTQYF. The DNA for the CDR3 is TGTGCCAGCAGTCCAGAGAGGACAGGCTACACAGATACGCAGTATTTT.

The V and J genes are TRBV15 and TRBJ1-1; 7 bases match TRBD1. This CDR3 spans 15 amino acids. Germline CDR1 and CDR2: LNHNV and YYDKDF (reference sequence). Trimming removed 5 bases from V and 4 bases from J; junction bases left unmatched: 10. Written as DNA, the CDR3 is TGTGCCACCAGCTTACAACCCGGGACAGTCACTGAAGCTTTCTTT. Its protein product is CATSLQPGTVTEAFF.

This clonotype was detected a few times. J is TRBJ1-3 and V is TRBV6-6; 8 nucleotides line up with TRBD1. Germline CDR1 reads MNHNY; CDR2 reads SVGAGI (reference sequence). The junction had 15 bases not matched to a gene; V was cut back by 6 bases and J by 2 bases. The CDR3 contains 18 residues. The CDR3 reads CASRSDRVLPQTGNTIYF. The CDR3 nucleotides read TGTGCCAGCAGATCGGACAGGGTTCTTCCCCAGACTGGAAACACCATATATTTT.

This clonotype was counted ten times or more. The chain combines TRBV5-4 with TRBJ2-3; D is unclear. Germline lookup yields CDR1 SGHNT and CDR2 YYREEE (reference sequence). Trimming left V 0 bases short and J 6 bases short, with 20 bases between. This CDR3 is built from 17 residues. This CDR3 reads CASSLAGGSDTVDTQYF. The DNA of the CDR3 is TGTGCCAGCAGCTTGGCCGGTGGCAGCGATACGGTGGATACGCAGTATTTT.

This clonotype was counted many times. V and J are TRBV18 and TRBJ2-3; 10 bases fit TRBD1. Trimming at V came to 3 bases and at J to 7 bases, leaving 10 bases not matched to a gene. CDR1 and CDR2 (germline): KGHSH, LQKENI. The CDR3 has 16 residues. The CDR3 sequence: CASSPLPGTGVNTQYF. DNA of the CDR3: TGTGCCAGCTCACCCTTACCCGGGACAGGGGTTAATACGCAGTATTTT. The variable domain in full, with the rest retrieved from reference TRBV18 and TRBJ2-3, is NAGVMQNPRHLVRRRGQEARLRCSPMKGHSHVYWYRQLPEEGLKFMVYLQKENIIDESGMPKERFSAEFPKEGPSILRIQQVVRGDSAAYFCASSPLPGTGVNTQYFGPGTRLTVL.

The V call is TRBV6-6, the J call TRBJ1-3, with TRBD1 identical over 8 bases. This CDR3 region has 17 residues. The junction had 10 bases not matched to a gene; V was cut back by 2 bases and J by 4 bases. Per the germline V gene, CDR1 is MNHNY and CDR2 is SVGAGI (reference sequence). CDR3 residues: CASSYQIRTGPGNTIYF. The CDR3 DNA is TGTGCCAGCAGTTACCAGATTCGGACAGGGCCAGGAAACACCATATATTTT.

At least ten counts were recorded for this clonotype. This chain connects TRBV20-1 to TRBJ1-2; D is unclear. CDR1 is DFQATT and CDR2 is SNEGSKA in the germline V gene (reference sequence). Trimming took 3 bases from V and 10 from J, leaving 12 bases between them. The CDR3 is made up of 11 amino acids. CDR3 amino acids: CSASGRHDYTF. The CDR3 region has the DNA TGCAGTGCTAGCGGCAGGCATGACTACACCTTC.

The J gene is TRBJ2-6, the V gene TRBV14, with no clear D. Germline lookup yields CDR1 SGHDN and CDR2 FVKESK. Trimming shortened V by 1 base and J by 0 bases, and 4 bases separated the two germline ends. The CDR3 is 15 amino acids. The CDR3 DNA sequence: TGTGCCAGCAGCCAAGTGAACTCTGGGGCCAACGTCCTGACTTTC. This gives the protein CASSQVNSGANVLTF.

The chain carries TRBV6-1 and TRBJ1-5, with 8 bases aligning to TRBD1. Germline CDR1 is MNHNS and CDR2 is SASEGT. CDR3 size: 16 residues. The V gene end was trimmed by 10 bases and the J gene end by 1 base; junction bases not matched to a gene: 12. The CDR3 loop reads CATNPRTGQSNQPQHF. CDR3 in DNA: TGTGCCACCAACCCCAGGACAGGGCAGAGCAATCAGCCCCAGCATTTT.

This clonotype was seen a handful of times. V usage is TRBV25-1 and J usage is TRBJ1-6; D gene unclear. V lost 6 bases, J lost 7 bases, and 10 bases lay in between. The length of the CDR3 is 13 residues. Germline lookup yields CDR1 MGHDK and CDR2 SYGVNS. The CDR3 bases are TGTGCCAGCAGGGCCCAGGTCAATTCACCCCTCCACTTT. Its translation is CASRAQVNSPLHF.